This is a list of T cell receptor beta chains from one sample in a study of CD8 T cells in ankylosing spondylitis. TCRdb re-called the 5' RACE reads with MiXCR, one entry per CDR3 protein. This sample has under 250,000 distinct CDR3 sequences, with roughly 32% found just once. The sequencing sample was made of blood, either unsorted or a sorted T cell fraction (not recorded which). The receptors shown here come from a male donor with ankylosing spondylitis or in good health (not recorded which). Each CDR3 is given without its conserved first and last residue. A D gene is named only where the DNA matches it firmly. The size of a clone is reported for some rows only, either as once, few or many, or as a class for expanded clones.

>TRBV11-2|TRBD2|-|TRBJ2-2|14
ASSPRLAGPTGELF
>TRBV7-9|TRBD2|few|TRBJ2-7|11
ASSSPPLAEQY
>TRBV28|-|-|TRBJ1-5|11
ASRGGSNQPQH
>TRBV12-3/TRBV12-4|-|-|TRBJ1-4|12
ASSFPGLNEKLF
>TRBV20-1|-|-|TRBJ1-5|14
SATGFGRKPNQPQH
>TRBV29-1|-|few|TRBJ2-1|14
SVAGGTEPKYNEQF
>TRBV24-1|TRBD2|-|TRBJ2-5|15
ATSDLPSGQMKETQY
>TRBV12-3/TRBV12-4|TRBD1|few|TRBJ1-5|11
ASRDRVNQPQH
>TRBV6-6|-|few|TRBJ1-2|11
ASSYSMSTHPT
>TRBV12-3/TRBV12-4|TRBD2|few|TRBJ2-5|12
ASSSTSGQETQY
>TRBV20-1|TRBD1|-|TRBJ2-1|10
SASKGAGEQF
>TRBV4-1|TRBD2|few|TRBJ2-7|13
ASSQLSSGGYEQY
>TRBV12-3/TRBV12-4|-|-|TRBJ2-1|12
ASSPRTEDNEQF
>TRBV10-3|-|-|TRBJ2-5|11
ASRGAGQETQY
>TRBV7-6|TRBD1|few|TRBJ2-7|13
ASSLATGASYEQY
>TRBV20-1|TRBD2|-|TRBJ2-1|12
SARLAAIYNEQF
>TRBV7-9|TRBD1|-|TRBJ1-1|14
ASSARTGDPNTEAF
>TRBV20-1|-|few|TRBJ1-3|11
SAPFWAENTIY
>TRBV6-6|-|few|TRBJ1-1|10
ASSGQGPEAF
>TRBV29-1|-|few|TRBJ2-7|11
SVGGLASYEQY
>TRBV12-3/TRBV12-4|TRBD1|few|TRBJ1-1|13
ASNRQGVADTEAF
>TRBV20-1|TRBD1|-|TRBJ2-5|12
SAEPGQGGGTQY
>TRBV5-6|TRBD2|-|TRBJ2-1|13
ASSQLAGGPHEQF
>TRBV12-3/TRBV12-4|-|few|TRBJ1-5|12
ASSEAGVDGPQH
>TRBV20-1|-|-|TRBJ2-5|11
SARGPQGGTQY
>TRBV11-1|TRBD1|-|TRBJ2-1|13
ASSGDRGGLNEQF
>TRBV29-1|-|-|TRBJ2-2|11
SAGTSNTGELF
>TRBV20-1|-|-|TRBJ1-3|15
SARDRDNLGPGNTVY
>TRBV6-5|TRBD1|-|TRBJ1-2|12
ASSYGTGGNGYT
>TRBV3-1|TRBD2|-|TRBJ2-5|15
ASSRREGLAGTETQY
>TRBV12-5|TRBD2|-|TRBJ2-1|12
ASGLGTSDHEQF
>TRBV20-1|-|-|TRBJ1-5|11
SARGRINQPQH
>TRBV11-2|-|-|TRBJ2-5|11
ASSLVSARTQY
>TRBV4-2|TRBD2|-|TRBJ2-1|13
ASSQDPSGGNEQF
>TRBV6-5|-|-|TRBJ2-7|14
ASSYSYARAAYEQY
>TRBV20-1|TRBD1|-|TRBJ1-6|15
SACPTGTGYYNSPLH
>TRBV12-3/TRBV12-4|TRBD2|few|TRBJ2-5|11
ASKLGGDETQY
>TRBV20-1|-|few|TRBJ2-5|12
SASQTTPKETQY
>TRBV20-1|-|-|TRBJ2-3|12
SARVGYLADTQY